Below, one TCR beta chain is given with its context. Its specificity is unknown. After 5'RACE with constant-segment primers, TCR alpha and TCR beta cDNA libraries carrying sample barcodes and UMIs were obtained. TCRdb re-called the 5' RACE reads through MiXCR, storing one row per CDR3 protein. The sample lists 50,000 or so distinct CDR3 sequences, 9.3% seen once, with approximately 12% in the top ten. The CDR3 totals 13 residues. Trimming cost V 5 bases and J 12 bases, with 17 bases left between them. The record originates from a study of T-cell memory formation after mild COVID-19. Findings of the study overall: A balance of CD4 and CD8 characterized clones contracting day 15 to 85, whereas later expanders leaned CD4+. Pre-infection memory contained some responding clones, which suggested that cross-reactive memory had joined. CD4+ contracting clones were mainly CM and EM; CD8+ ones, EMRA.

The source is an adult woman who had mild COVID-19 (a few samples of this study predate the infection). Cell type and time point are not known. Sequencing was performed on PBMCs or a T cell subset sorted from them (not recorded which). The chain uses TRBV12-3 or TRBV12-4 and TRBJ2-1, with D unclear. DNA for the CDR3: TGTGCCAGCAGTGGTACTATGAGCCGTCGGCAGTTCTTC. Protein: CASSGTMSRRQFF.